One sample yielded the 27 T cell receptor beta chains listed below, sequenced in a study of shared clonotypes between healthy human individuals. Positively selected for CCR7, the CD45RO-negative cells used as naive CD8 cells excluded terminally differentiated effector memory CD45RA+ cells. Assay: immunoSEQ multiplex PCR; the TCRdb copy retains only in-frame clones and omits some. This repertoire shows about 2.2 million clones, 93% found once; its top ten account for over 1.5%. Sequenced input: naive CD8+ T cells from PBMCs. The source of these receptors is a man between 18 and 29 years old in good health. Some clones in this sample may be carry-over from other donors' samples.

The V and J genes are TRBV5-4 and TRBJ2-2, with 13 nucleotides matching TRBD2. V lost 3 bases to trimming and J lost 4 bases; unmatched junction nucleotides: 3. From germline, CDR1 is SGHNT and CDR2 YYREEE (reference sequence). The CDR3 length is 16 residues. The CDR3 bases are TGTGCCAGCAGCTACGGACTAGCGGGAGCCACCGGGGAGCTGTTTTTT. It yields the protein CASSYGLAGATGELFF.

The CDR3 spells CASSSRKYEQYF. The CDR3 nucleotides read TGTGCCAGCAGTTCCCGAAAATACGAGCAGTACTTC. This sequence joins TRBV28 and TRBJ2-7; D gene uncertain. This CDR3 spans 12 amino acids. V was cut by 4 bases and J by 4 bases, with 8 bases left in between. Germline CDR1 is MDHEN and CDR2 is SYDVKM.

This chain joins TRBV4-1 and TRBJ2-7; 9 bases line up with TRBD1. Germline assignment: CDR1 MGHRA and CDR2 YSYEKL. The CDR3 sequence is 14 residues long. Trimming cost V 4 bases and J 4 bases; bases outside gene matches: 5. The CDR3 reads CASSRGQGPYEQYF. CDR3 sequence (DNA): TGCGCCAGCAGCCGGGGACAGGGCCCTTACGAGCAGTACTTC.

This clone was counted a few times. The chain has TRBV25-1 and TRBJ1-1; D is unclear. Trimming shortened V by 8 bases and J by 5 bases, and 9 bases separated the two germline ends. This CDR3 is 11 amino acids long. Germline CDR1 MGHDK, CDR2 SYGVNS. The DNA for the CDR3 is TGTGCCAGCCGTCTGGGGACTGAAGCTTTCTTT. This encodes CASRLGTEAFF.

This chain connects TRBV7-9 to TRBJ2-1, with TRBD2 identical over 8 bases. Germline values: CDR1 SEHNR, CDR2 FQNEAQ (reference sequence). This CDR3 has 14 residues. V shed 11 bases, J shed 7 bases, and the junction held 13 bases outside the gene matches. CDR3 region: CARSGAGDMNEQFF. The CDR3 DNA sequence: TGTGCCCGTTCGGGAGCGGGGGATATGAATGAGCAGTTCTTC.

The chain has TRBV7-9 and TRBJ1-1; D may be TRBD1 (5 bases). The CDR3 loop spans 19 amino acids. CDR1 is SEHNR, CDR2 FQNEAQ, per germline (reference sequence). V lost 4 bases and J lost 3, with 27 bases in between. This CDR3 reads CASSSGRFREAGTDTEAFF. The CDR3 region has the DNA TGTGCCAGCAGCTCCGGCCGATTCCGGGAGGCCGGGACGGACACTGAAGCTTTCTTT. Combining the CDR3 with reference TRBV7-9 and TRBJ1-1 gives the whole variable domain DTGVSQNPRHKITKRGQNVTFRCDPISEHNRLYWYRQTLGQGPEFLTYFQNEAQLEKSRLLSDRFSAERPKGSFSTLEIQRTEQGDSAMYLCASSSGRFREAGTDTEAFFGQGTRLTVV.

This clone was seen just once. The gene calls are TRBV10-3 and TRBJ2-2; D is possibly TRBD1 (6 bases). From germline, CDR1 is ENHRY and CDR2 SYGVKD. The CDR3 length is 15 residues. The ends were cut back, 8 bases at V and 1 base at J, with 14 bases in the middle. CDR3 sequence reads: CAIRDKILNTGELFF. The CDR3 DNA reads TGTGCCATCCGGGACAAAATTTTGAACACCGGGGAGCTGTTTTTT.

The J gene is TRBJ2-1, the V gene TRBV7-6; 10 bases align to TRBD2. J gave up 5 bases and V 5 bases, and 21 bases lay outside the gene matches. The CDR3 is 20 amino acids. Germline V gene data show CDR1 as SGHVS and CDR2 as FNYEAQ. For the CDR3, the DNA is TGTGCCAGCAGCCCCATGACCCCCCACAGACTAGCGGGTCTTGACAATGAGCAGTTCTTC. Amino acid sequence: CASSPMTPHRLAGLDNEQFF. Filled out from reference TRBV7-6 and TRBJ2-1, the complete variable domain reads GAGVSQSPRYKVTKRGQDVALRCDPISGHVSLYWYRQALGQGPEFLTYFNYEAQQDKSGLPNDRFSAERPEGSISTLTIQRTEQRDSAMYRCASSPMTPHRLAGLDNEQFFGPGTRLTVL.

The rearrangement joins TRBV4-1 to TRBJ1-3; D is unclear. CDR3 size: 12 residues. CDR1 is MGHRA and CDR2 is YSYEKL in the germline V gene. V shed 2 bases and J shed 1 base, with 0 bases lying between them. The CDR3 DNA follows: TGCGCCAGCAGCCAATCTGGAAACACCATATATTTT. This codes for CASSQSGNTIYF.

This chain connects TRBV14 to TRBJ1-1; no definite D call. CDR1 is SGHDN and CDR2 is FVKESK in the germline V gene. V lost 3 bases, J lost 4 bases, and 9 bases lay in between. CDR3 length equals 13 residues. CDR3 in amino acids: CASSHKGGTEAFF. The CDR3 DNA reads as TGTGCCAGCAGCCATAAGGGCGGCACTGAAGCTTTCTTT. The full variable domain, its missing parts supplied by reference TRBV14 and TRBJ1-1, is EAGVTQFPSHSVIEKGQTVTLRCDPISGHDNLYWYRRVMGKEIKFLLHFVKESKQDESGMPNNRFLAERTGGTYSTLKVQPAELEDSGVYFCASSHKGGTEAFFGQGTRLTVV.

The rearrangement joins TRBV9 to TRBJ2-5; 11 nucleotides align to TRBD1. The J segment lost 1 base and the V segment lost 4 bases, leaving 12 bases of the junction unmatched. The CDR3 sequence is 18 residues long. Germline-derived CDR1 and CDR2 are SGDLS and YYNGEE. CDR3 sequence: CASSPQWGQGVFQETQYF. The CDR3 nucleotides are TGTGCCAGCAGCCCCCAATGGGGACAGGGGGTTTTCCAAGAGACCCAGTACTTC. Looking up the rest from reference TRBV9 and TRBJ2-5 gives the full variable domain: DSGVTQTPKHLITATGQRVTLRCSPRSGDLSVYWYQQSLDQGLQFLIQYYNGEERAKGNILERFSAQQFPDLHSELNLSSLELGDSALYFCASSPQWGQGVFQETQYFGPGTRLLVL.

The V and J genes are TRBV27 and TRBJ1-1, with 12 bases identical to TRBD1. V shed 2 bases and J 5 bases; nucleotides not matched to a gene: 3. Germline loops: CDR1 MNHEY, CDR2 SMNVEV (reference sequence). The CDR3 is 15 residues long. CDR3 nucleotide sequence: TGTGCCAGCAGTTTAGGGACAGGGGGCGCGACTGAAGCTTTCTTT. Protein sequence: CASSLGTGGATEAFF.

DNA of the CDR3: TGTGCCAGCAGCACCCGAGAGGGGGGGAATTTCGGTGGCTACACCTTC. Encoded protein: CASSTREGGNFGGYTF. The rearrangement uses TRBV9 and TRBJ1-2, with D possibly TRBD1 on 6 matching bases. Per germline, CDR1 SGDLS and CDR2 YYNGEE. The CDR3 covers 16 residues. Trimming shortened V by 4 bases and J by 7 bases, and 23 bases separated the two germline ends.

This chain connects TRBV6-1 to TRBJ1-1; TRBD1 agrees at 9 bases. Germline V CDR1 and CDR2: MNHNS, SASEGT. The CDR3 is made up of 17 amino acids. Losses at the gene ends were 3 bases for V and 5 bases for J; bases not matched to a gene: 13. The CDR3 spells CASSEGQGWLTGTEAFF. The CDR3 DNA is TGTGCCAGCAGTGAGGGACAGGGTTGGTTGACTGGTACTGAAGCTTTCTTT.

V usage is TRBV7-9 and J usage is TRBJ2-5, with 9 nucleotides matching TRBD2. Germline-derived CDR1 and CDR2 are SEHNR and FQNEAQ (reference sequence). V shed 1 base, J shed 2 bases, and the junction held 14 bases outside the gene matches. CDR3 size: 19 residues. Here the CDR3 DNA reads TGTGCCAGCAGCTTAGGGAAATTGACTAGCGGAAACTCACAAGAGACCCAGTACTTC. Translation: CASSLGKLTSGNSQETQYF.

The V call is TRBV28, the J call TRBJ1-2; 9 bases align to TRBD1. J was trimmed by 5 bases and V by 6 bases; bases with no gene match: 7. Per germline, CDR1 MDHEN and CDR2 SYDVKM. CDR3 size: 14 residues. As DNA, the CDR3 is TGTGCCAGCAGAACCTGGACAGGGGAGTATGGCTACACCTTC. It translates to CASRTWTGEYGYTF.

The chain couples TRBV7-9 to TRBJ2-5, with TRBD2 matching over 7 bases. CDR3 length equals 16 residues. The germline V gene encodes CDR1 SEHNR and CDR2 FQNEAQ (reference sequence). Trimming took 3 bases from V and 4 from J; bases not matched to a gene: 11. The CDR3 DNA sequence: TGTGCCAGCAGCTTTTGGGAGCGGGAAAGCGGAGAGACCCAGTACTTC. This translates into CASSFWERESGETQYF. The full variable domain, in which reference TRBV7-9 and TRBJ2-5 provide the parts outside the CDR3, is DTGVSQNPRHKITKRGQNVTFRCDPISEHNRLYWYRQTLGQGPEFLTYFQNEAQLEKSRLLSDRFSAERPKGSFSTLEIQRTEQGDSAMYLCASSFWERESGETQYFGPGTRLLVL.

The J gene is TRBJ2-1, the V gene TRBV10-3; 11 bases align to TRBD1. Germline V CDR1 and CDR2: ENHRY, SYGVKD. V lost 7 bases and J lost 4; bases outside the gene matches: 3. The CDR3 extends over 14 amino acids. The CDR3 spells CAIMDRGLYNEQFF. The CDR3 region has the DNA TGTGCCATCATGGACAGGGGGCTTTACAATGAGCAGTTCTTC.

This sequence joins TRBV28 and TRBJ1-5; D is ambiguous. V was clipped by 8 bases and J by 7 bases, with 15 bases between them. Germline V gene sequence: CDR1 MDHEN, CDR2 SYDVKM. CDR3 length: 13 amino acids. The DNA of the CDR3 is TGTGCCAGCGGGCCGACCCTTGGGCAGCCCCAGCATTTT. As protein: CASGPTLGQPQHF. The complete variable domain, with remaining parts taken from reference TRBV28 and TRBJ1-5, reads DVKVTQSSRYLVKRTGEKVFLECVQDMDHENMFWYRQDPGLGLRLIYFSYDVKMKEKGDIPEGYSVSREKKERFSLILESASTNQTSMYLCASGPTLGQPQHFGDGTRLSIL.

V is TRBV27 and J is TRBJ2-7; D is possibly TRBD1 (6 bases). The CDR3 is 14 amino acids. Germline values: CDR1 MNHEY, CDR2 SMNVEV (reference sequence). V shed 4 bases and J shed 2 bases, with 12 bases lying between them. The CDR3 DNA reads TGTGCCAGCAGTTCTCGGACAGAGCCCTACGAGCAGTACTTC. Translating gives CASSSRTEPYEQYF.

This clone was observed a handful of times. This sequence joins TRBV4-1 and TRBJ2-2; D is undetermined. The CDR3 length is 12 residues. Trimming pared 8 bases from V and 3 bases from J, leaving 7 bases between. Per the germline V gene, CDR1 is MGHRA and CDR2 is YSYEKL. CDR3 bases: TGCGCCAGCCTAGATGACACCGGGGAGCTGTTTTTT. Amino acids: CASLDDTGELFF.

This chain uses TRBV28 with TRBJ1-4; a weak D match, TRBD1 (5 bases). The CDR3 extends over 17 amino acids. Trimming removed 3 bases from V and 5 bases from J, with 19 bases in between. Germline loops: CDR1 MDHEN, CDR2 SYDVKM. The CDR3 spells CASSLIPGRPSNEKLFF. Written as DNA, the CDR3 is TGTGCCAGCAGTTTGATACCGGGACGGCCCTCGAATGAAAAACTGTTTTTT.

V is TRBV28 and J is TRBJ1-1; no clear D gene. The CDR3 spans 16 residues. The germline V and J ends were trimmed by 1 base and 1 base, with 13 bases remaining between them. The germline CDR1 and CDR2 sequences are MDHEN and SYDVKM. The DNA for the CDR3 is TGTGCCAGCAGTTTATATATAAGAGTGTGGAACACTGAAGCTTTCTTT. This encodes CASSLYIRVWNTEAFF.

This clone was detected a few times. V usage is TRBV7-9 and J usage is TRBJ1-2, with D tentatively TRBD1 (5 bases). Per germline, CDR1 SEHNR and CDR2 FQNEAQ (reference sequence). The CDR3 contains 12 residues. The CDR3 DNA reads as TGTGCAACACGGAGACCGGGGGATGGCTACACCTTC. It is translated as CATRRPGDGYTF.

The chain carries TRBV9 and TRBJ2-3, with TRBD1 identical over 11 bases. This CDR3 has 20 amino acids. V lost 5 bases and J lost 3; bases outside the gene matches: 20. CDR1 and CDR2 from the germline V gene are SGDLS and YYNGEE. Here the CDR3 reads CASSHYGQGAEDTRTDTQYF. CDR3 nucleotide sequence: TGTGCCAGCAGTCATTACGGACAGGGGGCGGAGGATACCAGGACAGATACGCAGTATTTT. Full variable domain (rest looked up from reference TRBV9 and TRBJ2-3): DSGVTQTPKHLITATGQRVTLRCSPRSGDLSVYWYQQSLDQGLQFLIQYYNGEERAKGNILERFSAQQFPDLHSELNLSSLELGDSALYFCASSHYGQGAEDTRTDTQYFGPGTRLTVL.

This clone was seen once. Here the CDR3 reads CASSLFLIPQTDTQYF. The CDR3 DNA follows: TGTGCCAGCAGCTTGTTCCTCATACCTCAAACAGATACGCAGTATTTT. The chain joins TRBV5-4 to TRBJ2-3; D not resolved. The germline V gene has CDR1 SGHNT and CDR2 YYREEE (reference sequence). The CDR3 runs 16 residues. The V end lost 1 base, the J end lost 3 bases, and 15 bases lay between the germline ends.

The chain employs TRBV30 and TRBJ2-2; D may be TRBD1 (5 bases). Germline V lookup: CDR1 GTSNPN, CDR2 SVGIG (reference sequence). CDR3 length: 15 residues. With 0 bases removed from V and 9 bases from J, the gap between germline ends came to 17 bases. The CDR3 DNA reads TGTGCCTGGAGTGTACAAGGGGCCCATAGGAGGGAGCTGTTTTTT. Protein: CAWSVQGAHRRELFF.